These 12 T cell receptor beta chains were sequenced from one sample in a study of T cells in localized non-small cell lung cancer. The table came from immunoSEQ multiplex PCR; TCRdb's copy has only in-frame clones and leaves some out. The data contain tens of thousands of clones, 80% to 95% of them singletons. The starting material was peripheral blood, obtained before any cancer treatment. These TCRs come from a woman aged 35 to 70 with stage I lung adenocarcinoma.

This clone was found once. The CDR3 sequence is CASSLVGYTDTQYF. Here the CDR3 DNA reads TGTGCCAGCAGCTTAGTGGGGTACACAGATACGCAGTATTTT. The J gene is TRBJ2-3, the V gene TRBV7-8; D uncertain. This CDR3 is 14 amino acids long. Per the germline V gene, CDR1 is SGHVS and CDR2 is FQNEAQ. Trimming left V 1 base short and J 2 bases short, with 7 bases between.

This chain joins TRBV7-2 and TRBJ2-1; TRBD1 aligns across 8 bases. Germline-derived CDR1 and CDR2 are SGHTA and FQGNSA. After removal of 2 bases from V and 4 bases from J, the junction contained 4 bases not matched to a gene. The CDR3 loop spans 15 amino acids. CDR3 protein: CASSLSRGPYNEQFF. CDR3 bases: TGTGCCAGCAGCTTAAGCAGGGGGCCATACAATGAGCAGTTCTTC.

The gene calls are TRBV4-3 and TRBJ1-1, with TRBD1 identical over 8 bases. This CDR3 spans 15 amino acids. The germline gives CDR1 LGHNA, CDR2 YSLEER. Trimming at V came to 0 bases and at J to 8 bases, leaving 8 bases not matched to a gene. CDR3 coding DNA: TGCGCCAGCAGCCAAGAGAGAGGACAGGGAAGGGAAGCTTTCTTT. It encodes CASSQERGQGREAFF.

The rearrangement joins TRBV6-4 to TRBJ2-2, with D tentatively TRBD1 (6 bases). Trimming took off 5 bases at V and 2 bases at J, with 9 bases between the two ends. CDR1 and CDR2 (germline): MRHNA, SNTAGT. The CDR3 loop spans 14 amino acids. DNA for the CDR3: TGTGCCAGCAGTAAGGGGGTTAACACCGGGGAGCTGTTTTTT. This translates into CASSKGVNTGELFF.

The rearrangement joins TRBV11-2 to TRBJ1-1, with D tentatively TRBD1 (5 bases). The CDR3 runs 17 residues. CDR1 is SGHAT, CDR2 FQNNGV, per germline. V was cut by 4 bases and J by 1 base, with 19 bases left in between. CDR3 region: CASSSNRPGWRNTEAFF. DNA for the CDR3: TGTGCCAGCAGCTCCAACCGGCCAGGGTGGAGGAACACTGAAGCTTTCTTT. The full variable domain, its missing parts supplied by reference TRBV11-2 and TRBJ1-1, is EAGVAQSPRYKIIEKRQSVAFWCNPISGHATLYWYQQILGQGPKLLIQFQNNGVVDDSQLPKDRFSAERLKGVDSTLKIQPAKLEDSAVYLCASSSNRPGWRNTEAFFGQGTRLTVV.

V is TRBV18 and J is TRBJ2-1; TRBD2 matches 11 bases. J lost 5 bases, V lost 6 bases, and 3 bases had no gene match. The CDR3 length is 14 residues. CDR1 and CDR2 (germline): KGHSH, LQKENI. The CDR3 is CASSLAGGNNEQFF. In nucleotides, the CDR3 is TGTGCCAGCTCTTTAGCGGGAGGGAACAATGAGCAGTTCTTC.

The chain is built from TRBV6-1 and TRBJ2-2; D may correspond to TRBD1 or TRBD2 (5 bases each). The CDR3 contains 14 residues. Deletions cut 6 bases from V and 5 bases from J, with 13 bases between. Germline CDR1 reads MNHNS; CDR2 reads SASEGT. The CDR3 DNA sequence: TGTGCCAGCAGGGAAATTTGGGGGACCGGGGAGCTGTTTTTT. This encodes CASREIWGTGELFF.

The gene calls are TRBV5-6 and TRBJ2-4; maybe TRBD2 (5 bases). V shed 2 bases and J shed 1 base, with 7 bases lying between them. CDR3 length equals 14 residues. Germline V gives CDR1 SGHDT, CDR2 YYEEEE. CDR3 sequence (DNA): TGTGCCAGCAGCTTTACGGGGGCCAAAAACATTCAGTACTTC. Protein: CASSFTGAKNIQYF.

This clone was counted only a few times. The chain has TRBV4-3 and TRBJ2-3; D is possibly TRBD2 (5 bases). There are 19 residues in the CDR3. CDR1 is LGHNA and CDR2 is YSLEER in the germline V gene. The germline V and J ends were trimmed by 2 bases and 3 bases, with 24 bases remaining between them. In DNA form, the CDR3 reads TGCGCCAGCAGCCAACGATCGGCGGATGGAGCGGAGGCTACAGATACGCAGTATTTT. Translated, it gives CASSQRSADGAEATDTQYF.

The chain has TRBV2 and TRBJ2-2; perhaps TRBD1 as D (5 bases). CDR3 length: 14 amino acids. V lost 11 bases and J lost 4, with 17 bases in between. Germline assignment: CDR1 SNHLY and CDR2 FYNNEI. CDR3 in DNA: TGTGCCTCCCGCGAGGCGCAGGGCACCGGGGAGCTGTTTTTT. Protein sequence: CASREAQGTGELFF. Full variable domain (rest looked up from reference TRBV2 and TRBJ2-2): EPEVTQTPSHQVTQMGQEVILRCVPISNHLYFYWYRQILGQKVEFLVSFYNNEISEKSEIFDDQFSVERPDGSNFTLKIRSTKLEDSAMYFCASREAQGTGELFFGEGSRLTVL.

The CDR3 DNA follows: TGTGCCAGCTCACTCACAGGGAACGTGGACTATGGCTACACCTTC. Translation gives CASSLTGNVDYGYTF. This chain links TRBV18 with TRBJ1-2; a possible D gene is TRBD1 (6 bases). V was pared by 4 bases and J by 3 bases, with 15 bases between. Germline V lookup: CDR1 KGHSH, CDR2 LQKENI. This CDR3 contains 15 residues. Full variable domain (rest looked up from reference TRBV18 and TRBJ1-2): NAGVMQNPRHLVRRRGQEARLRCSPMKGHSHVYWYRQLPEEGLKFMVYLQKENIIDESGMPKERFSAEFPKEGPSILRIQQVVRGDSAAYFCASSLTGNVDYGYTFGSGTRLTVV.

This clone was seen once. V and J are TRBV30 and TRBJ2-7; no definite D call. This CDR3 is built from 11 residues. V was shortened by 3 bases and J by 3 bases, with 6 bases between the two germline ends. CDR1 is GTSNPN, CDR2 SVGIG, per germline (reference sequence). The CDR3 here is CAWRNRYEQYF. CDR3 nucleotide sequence: TGTGCCTGGAGGAATCGCTACGAGCAGTACTTC.